The rows below give T cell receptor beta chains drawn from one sample of a study of cytomegalovirus exposure and HLA in healthy donors. Using immunoSEQ multiplex PCR, the repertoire was profiled, and TCRdb retains in-frame clones only, with some absent. The sample lists about 76,000 clones; around 79% were seen once. The sample taken for sequencing was PBMCs. The receptors come from a young man in good health and CMV-seronegative. Both conserved end residues are part of each CDR3. The D gene is left open where the match is weak. The listing skips clone size in some rows; elsewhere it reads once, few, many or a size class.

J: TRBJ1-3
D: NA
V: TRBV28
size: NA
CDR3: CASSKTASGNTIYF

J: TRBJ2-5
D: NA
V: TRBV11-2
size: NA
CDR3: CASSLYLETQYF

J: TRBJ2-4
D: NA
V: TRBV7-2
size: NA
CDR3: CASSFKSGAKNIQYF

J: TRBJ2-2
D: TRBD1
V: TRBV14
size: NA
CDR3: CASSPRTGNTGELFF

J: TRBJ2-7
D: NA
V: TRBV7-9
size: NA
CDR3: CASSLGQGRKQYF

J: TRBJ1-5
D: TRBD1
V: TRBV18
size: few
CDR3: CASSPIPGQGLGQPQHF

J: TRBJ2-7
D: TRBD2
V: TRBV5-1
size: once
CDR3: CASSTGLAGDEQYF

J: TRBJ1-1
D: NA
V: TRBV7-9
size: NA
CDR3: CASSFTWRGSTEAFF

J: TRBJ1-5
D: NA
V: TRBV19
size: NA
CDR3: CASRMWLEGKRNQPQHF

J: TRBJ1-2
D: NA
V: TRBV11-2
size: NA
CDR3: CASSSSSNYGYTF

J: TRBJ1-1
D: NA
V: TRBV19
size: NA
CDR3: CASSIDRTVFTAFF

J: TRBJ2-1
D: NA
V: TRBV15
size: NA
CDR3: CATSRGEALEQFF

J: TRBJ2-7
D: NA
V: TRBV5-6
size: NA
CDR3: CASGSSVISYEQYF

J: TRBJ2-1
D: TRBD2
V: TRBV7-2
size: NA
CDR3: CASSPNGLAGGPTERKQFF

J: TRBJ1-6
D: NA
V: TRBV14
size: NA
CDR3: CASRGQPGSPLHF

J: TRBJ2-4
D: TRBD1
V: TRBV7-3
size: NA
CDR3: CASSSGGSKNIQYF

J: TRBJ2-6
D: TRBD1
V: TRBV11-2
size: NA
CDR3: CASSSHMGQGATGANVLTF

J: TRBJ1-5
D: NA
V: TRBV6-6
size: NA
CDR3: CASSPDPGDVPQHF

J: TRBJ1-3
D: NA
V: TRBV19
size: NA
CDR3: CASSSRAQGRTNGNTIYF

J: TRBJ2-1
D: TRBD2
V: TRBV7-2
size: NA
CDR3: CASSLGLAGRNEQFF

J: TRBJ1-5
D: NA
V: TRBV18
size: NA
CDR3: CASSINPGNQPQHF

J: TRBJ1-2
D: TRBD1
V: TRBV7-2
size: NA
CDR3: CASSSIRTGLGGYTF

J: TRBJ2-1
D: NA
V: TRBV28
size: NA
CDR3: CASTNRANNEQFF

J: TRBJ1-2
D: NA
V: TRBV30
size: NA
CDR3: CAWSIPPGIQGYTF

J: TRBJ2-7
D: NA
V: TRBV19
size: NA
CDR3: CASSARGARQASYEQYF

J: TRBJ2-7
D: NA
V: TRBV29-1
size: NA
CDR3: CSVGRSANEQYF

J: TRBJ1-5
D: TRBD1
V: TRBV4-1
size: NA
CDR3: CASSLRERDRDSGGNQPQHF